This TCR beta chain was retrieved from a study of blood T cell repertoires in COVID-19. Overall study context: Samples representing acute and convalescent COVID-19 were sourced from the United States, Italy and Spain.

Generated by immunoSEQ multiplex PCR, the TCRdb table keeps only in-frame clones and is missing some. The table lists roughly 150,000 clones, roughly 91% of them singletons. The CDR3 has 16 amino acids. V was clipped by 6 bases and J by 6 bases; unmatched bases: 11. Germline V gene data show CDR1 as ENHRY and CDR2 as SYGVKD. The sample comprised peripheral blood. This clonotype was obtained from a man between 18 and 29 years old with acute or convalescent COVID-19. The V call is TRBV10-3, the J call TRBJ1-1; 12 positions match TRBD1. The CDR3 loop is CAIRGTGGPTLAEAFF. The CDR3 DNA is TGTGCCATCAGGGGGACAGGGGGCCCAACCCTCGCTGAAGCTTTCTTT.